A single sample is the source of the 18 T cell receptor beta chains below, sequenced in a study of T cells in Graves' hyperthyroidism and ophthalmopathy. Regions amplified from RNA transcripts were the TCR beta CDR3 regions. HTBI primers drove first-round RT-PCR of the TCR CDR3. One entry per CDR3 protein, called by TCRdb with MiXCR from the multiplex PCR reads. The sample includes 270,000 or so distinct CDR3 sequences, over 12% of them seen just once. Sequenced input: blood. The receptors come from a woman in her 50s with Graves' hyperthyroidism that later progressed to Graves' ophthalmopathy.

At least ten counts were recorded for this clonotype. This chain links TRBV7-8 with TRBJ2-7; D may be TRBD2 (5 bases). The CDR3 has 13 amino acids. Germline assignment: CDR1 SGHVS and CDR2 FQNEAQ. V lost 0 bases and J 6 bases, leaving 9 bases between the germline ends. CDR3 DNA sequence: TGTGCCAGCAGCTTAGCGCGGGCGAGCGAGCAGTACTTC. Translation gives CASSLARASEQYF.

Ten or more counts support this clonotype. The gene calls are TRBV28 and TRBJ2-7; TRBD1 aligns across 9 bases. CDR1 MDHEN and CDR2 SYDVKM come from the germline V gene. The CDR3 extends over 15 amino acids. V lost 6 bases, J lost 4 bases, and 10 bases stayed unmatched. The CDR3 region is CASSLEGQGNYEQYF. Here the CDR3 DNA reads TGTGCCAGCAGCTTGGAAGGACAGGGGAATTACGAGCAGTACTTC.

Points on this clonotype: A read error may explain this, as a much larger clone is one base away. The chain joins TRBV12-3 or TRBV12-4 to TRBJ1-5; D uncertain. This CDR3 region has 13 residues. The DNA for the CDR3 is TGTACCAGCAGTTTAGTGGGAGGTCAGCCCCAGCATTTT. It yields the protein CTSSLVGGQPQHF.

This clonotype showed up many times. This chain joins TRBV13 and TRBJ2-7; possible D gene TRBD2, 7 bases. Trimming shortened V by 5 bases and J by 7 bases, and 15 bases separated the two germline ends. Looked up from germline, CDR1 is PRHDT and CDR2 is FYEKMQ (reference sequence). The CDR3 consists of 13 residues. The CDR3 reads CASSPGRGAEQYF. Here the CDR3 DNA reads TGTGCCAGCAGCCCAGGTCGGGGGGCAGAGCAGTACTTC.

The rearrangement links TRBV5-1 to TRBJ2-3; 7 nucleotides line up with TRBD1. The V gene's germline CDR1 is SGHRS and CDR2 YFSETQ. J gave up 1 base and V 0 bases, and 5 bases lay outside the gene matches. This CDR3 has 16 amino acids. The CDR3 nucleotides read TGCGCCAGCAGCTTGGAGGGGGCGCGGGGCACAGATACGCAGTATTTT. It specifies CASSLEGARGTDTQYF.

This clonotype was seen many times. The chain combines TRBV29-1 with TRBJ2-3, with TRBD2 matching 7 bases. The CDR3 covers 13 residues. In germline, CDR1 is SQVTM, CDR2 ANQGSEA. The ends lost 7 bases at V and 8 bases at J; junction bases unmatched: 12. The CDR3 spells CSGISGSGGTQYF. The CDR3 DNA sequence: TGCAGCGGAATTAGCGGGTCGGGGGGTACGCAGTATTTT.

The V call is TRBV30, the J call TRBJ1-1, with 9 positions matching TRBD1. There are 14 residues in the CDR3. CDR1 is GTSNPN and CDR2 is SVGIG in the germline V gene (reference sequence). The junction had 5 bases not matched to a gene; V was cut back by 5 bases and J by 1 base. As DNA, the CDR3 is TGTGCCTGGTTCCCGGGACAGGGGAACACTGAAGCTTTCTTT. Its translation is CAWFPGQGNTEAFF.

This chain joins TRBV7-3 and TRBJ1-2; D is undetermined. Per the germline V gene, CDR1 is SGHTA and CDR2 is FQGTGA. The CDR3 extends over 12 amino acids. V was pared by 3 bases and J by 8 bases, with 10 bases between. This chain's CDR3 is CASSLSGWGYTF. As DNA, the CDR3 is TGTGCCAGCAGCTTGTCCGGGTGGGGCTACACCTTC. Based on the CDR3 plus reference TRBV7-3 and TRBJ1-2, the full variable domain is GAGVSQTPSNKVTEKGKYVELRCDPISGHTALYWYRQSLGQGPEFLIYFQGTGAADDSGLPNDRFFAVRPEGSVSTLKIQRTERGDSAVYLCASSLSGWGYTFGSGTRLTVV.

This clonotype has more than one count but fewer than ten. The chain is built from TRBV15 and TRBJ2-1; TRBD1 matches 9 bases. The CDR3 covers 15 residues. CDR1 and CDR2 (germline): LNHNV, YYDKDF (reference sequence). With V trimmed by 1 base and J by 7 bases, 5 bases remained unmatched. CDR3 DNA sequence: TGTGCCACCAGCAGAGCACAGGGGGCAGGAAATGAGCAGTTCTTC. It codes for CATSRAQGAGNEQFF.

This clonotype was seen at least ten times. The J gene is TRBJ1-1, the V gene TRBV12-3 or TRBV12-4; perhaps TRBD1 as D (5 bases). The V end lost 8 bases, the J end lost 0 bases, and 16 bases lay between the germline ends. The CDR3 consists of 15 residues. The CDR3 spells CASRAPGGMNTEAFF. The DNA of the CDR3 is TGTGCCAGCCGGGCGCCGGGGGGGATGAACACTGAAGCTTTCTTT.

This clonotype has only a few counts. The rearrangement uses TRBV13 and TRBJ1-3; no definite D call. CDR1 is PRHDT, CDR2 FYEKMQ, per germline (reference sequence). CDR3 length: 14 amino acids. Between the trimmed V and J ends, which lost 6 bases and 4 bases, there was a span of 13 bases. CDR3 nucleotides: TGTGCCAGCAGACTATGGTCGATAGGAAACACCATATATTTT. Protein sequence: CASRLWSIGNTIYF.

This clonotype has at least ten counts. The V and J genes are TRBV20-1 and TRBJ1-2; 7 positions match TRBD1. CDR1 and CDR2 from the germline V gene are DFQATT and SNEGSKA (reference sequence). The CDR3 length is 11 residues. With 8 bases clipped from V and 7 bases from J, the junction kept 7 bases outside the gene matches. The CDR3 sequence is CSSDHRGGYTF. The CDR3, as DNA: TGCAGTTCTGATCACAGGGGTGGCTACACCTTC.

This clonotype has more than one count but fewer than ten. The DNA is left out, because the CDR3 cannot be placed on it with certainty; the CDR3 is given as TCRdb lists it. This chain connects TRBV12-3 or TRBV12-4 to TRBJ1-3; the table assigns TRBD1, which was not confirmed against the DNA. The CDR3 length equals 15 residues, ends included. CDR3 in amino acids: CASSTSLRGRNTIYF.

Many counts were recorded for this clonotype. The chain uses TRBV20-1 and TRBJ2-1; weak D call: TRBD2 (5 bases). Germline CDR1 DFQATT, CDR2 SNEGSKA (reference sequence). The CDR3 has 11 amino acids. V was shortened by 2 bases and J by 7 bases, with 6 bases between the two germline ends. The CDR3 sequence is CSARIANEQFF. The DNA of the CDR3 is TGCAGTGCTAGAATAGCGAATGAGCAGTTCTTC.

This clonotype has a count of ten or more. CDR3 residues: CSATGLAGGKDTQYF. Written as DNA, the CDR3 is TGCAGTGCCACGGGGCTAGCGGGAGGTAAAGATACGCAGTATTTT. The V call is TRBV20-1, the J call TRBJ2-3; 11 bases agree with TRBD2. J lost 5 bases, V lost 6 bases, and 10 bases had no gene match. In germline, CDR1 is DFQATT, CDR2 SNEGSKA (reference sequence). This CDR3 has 15 residues.

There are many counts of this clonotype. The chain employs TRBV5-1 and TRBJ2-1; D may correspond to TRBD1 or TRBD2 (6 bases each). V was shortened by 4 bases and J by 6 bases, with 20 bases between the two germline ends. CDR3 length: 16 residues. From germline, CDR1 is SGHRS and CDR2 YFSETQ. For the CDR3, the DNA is TGCGCCAGCAGCGGGGGATTCAGGGGAGGTGGCAATGAGCAGTTCTTC. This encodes CASSGGFRGGGNEQFF.

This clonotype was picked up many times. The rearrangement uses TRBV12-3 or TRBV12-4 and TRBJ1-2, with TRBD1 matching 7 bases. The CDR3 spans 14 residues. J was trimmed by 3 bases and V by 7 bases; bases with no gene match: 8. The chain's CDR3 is CASIPTGRDYGYTF. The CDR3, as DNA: TGTGCCAGCATACCGACAGGGAGGGACTATGGCTACACCTTC.

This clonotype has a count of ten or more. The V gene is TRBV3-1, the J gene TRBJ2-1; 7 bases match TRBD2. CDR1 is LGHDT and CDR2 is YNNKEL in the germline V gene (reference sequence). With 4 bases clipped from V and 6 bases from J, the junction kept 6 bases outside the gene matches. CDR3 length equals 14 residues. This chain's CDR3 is CASSLAGDFNEQFF. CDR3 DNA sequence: TGTGCCAGCAGCCTTGCGGGAGATTTCAATGAGCAGTTCTTC.